A single sample is the source of the 3 T cell receptor beta chains below, sequenced in a study of OX40 agonist ivuxolimab in advanced cancers. The assay was immunoSEQ multiplex PCR, and TCRdb's table has in-frame clones only and misses some. The sample holds roughly 80,000 clones, roughly 90% seen once. This material consisted of CD4+ or CD8+ T cells sorted from blood, taken in a trial of the OX40 agonist ivuxolimab. The source of these receptors is an adult with an advanced solid tumor such as melanoma, head and neck, liver or kidney cancer.

The V and J genes are TRBV5-4 and TRBJ1-1; D is perhaps TRBD1 (5 bases). The length of the CDR3 is 13 residues. Germline CDR1 is SGHNT and CDR2 is YYREEE (reference sequence). Between the trimmed V and J ends, which lost 0 bases and 3 bases, there was a span of 6 bases. The CDR3: CASSLGQYTEAFF. The CDR3 bases are TGTGCCAGCAGCTTGGGACAGTACACTGAAGCTTTCTTT.

V and J are TRBV15 and TRBJ1-2; D not certain. The CDR3 sequence is 13 residues long. The germline V gene encodes CDR1 LNHNV and CDR2 YYDKDF (reference sequence). V dropped 4 bases and J dropped 8 bases, with 14 bases sitting between them. CDR3 DNA: TGTGCCACCAGCACCCTGGACCTCGGAGGCTACACCTTC. This translates into CATSTLDLGGYTF.

The gene calls are TRBV5-6 and TRBJ1-2, with TRBD1 identical over 8 bases. With V trimmed by 1 base and J by 7 bases, 6 bases remained unmatched. Germline V CDR1 and CDR2: SGHDT, YYEEEE. The CDR3 loop spans 14 amino acids. CDR3 DNA: TGTGCCAGCAGCTTGTCGACAGGGGAAGGTGGCTACACCTTC. Its protein is CASSLSTGEGGYTF.